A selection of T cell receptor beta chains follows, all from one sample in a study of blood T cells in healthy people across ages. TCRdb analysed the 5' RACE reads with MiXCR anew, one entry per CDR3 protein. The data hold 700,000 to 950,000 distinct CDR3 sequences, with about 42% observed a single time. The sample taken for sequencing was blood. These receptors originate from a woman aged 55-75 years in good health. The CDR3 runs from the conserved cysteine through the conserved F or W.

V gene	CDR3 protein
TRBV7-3	CASSSPLAGGPNEQFF
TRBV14	CASSPGELSFQETQYF
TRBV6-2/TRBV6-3	CASSYAGRRVYNEQFF
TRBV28	CASSPRDNHQPQHF
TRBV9	CAGSAPLSMGSYNEQFF
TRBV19	CASTPVEGDTQYF
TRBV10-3	CAISDLAGAYEQYF
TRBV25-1	CASSGSSGRGNEQFF
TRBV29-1	CSVEDTNIQYF
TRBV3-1	CASSQLARGNTEAFF
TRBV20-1	CSARVGARTDTQYF
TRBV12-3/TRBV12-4	CASTLAPGRETQYF
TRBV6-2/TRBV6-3	CASSITGTSRPEQYF
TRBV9	CASSPRDRDSYEQYF
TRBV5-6	CASSLQPSGYNEQFF
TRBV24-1	CATSTPDRTDQETQYF
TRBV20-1	CSARDPTAQSHEQYF